This T cell receptor beta chain derives from a study of memory B cells and T cells in multiple sclerosis. Study-wide results and limits: Shared clonotype counts depended on differing compartment clone-set sizes and were normalized.

This clone is classed as medium-sized (0.01 to 0.1%). The antigen remains unidentified. At the DNA level, this CDR3 is encoded by other sequences in the same sample as well. This CDR3 region has 13 residues. Trimming removed 0 bases at V and 5 bases at J, with 7 bases between. Germline assignment: CDR1 LGHNA and CDR2 YNFKEQ. Data came from immunoSEQ multiplex PCR; TCRdb stores just in-frame clones and leaves some out. The sample carries about 14,000 clones, 69% recorded once. This receptor was obtained from a human donor with multiple sclerosis. The chain joins TRBV4-2 to TRBJ1-1; D possibly corresponds to TRBD1 (5 bases). Specimen: memory (CD45RO+) CD4+ T cells from blood. CDR3 coding DNA: TGTGCCAGCAGCCAAGATCGGGGGACTGAAGCTTTCTTT. It translates to CASSQDRGTEAFF.